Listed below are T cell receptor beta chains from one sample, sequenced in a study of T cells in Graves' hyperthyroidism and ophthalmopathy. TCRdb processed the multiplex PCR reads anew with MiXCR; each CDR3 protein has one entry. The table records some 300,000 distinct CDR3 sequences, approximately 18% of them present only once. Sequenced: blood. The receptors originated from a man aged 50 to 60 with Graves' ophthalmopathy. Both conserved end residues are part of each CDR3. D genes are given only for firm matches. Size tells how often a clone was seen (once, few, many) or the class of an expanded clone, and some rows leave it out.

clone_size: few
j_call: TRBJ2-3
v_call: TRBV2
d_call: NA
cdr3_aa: CASVEIRTDTQYF
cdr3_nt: TGTGCCAGCGTAGAGATCCGCACAGATACGCAGTATTTT

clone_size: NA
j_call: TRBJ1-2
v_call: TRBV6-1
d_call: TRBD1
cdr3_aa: CASRRPGTGDYGYTF
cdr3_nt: TGTGCCAGCAGGCGTCCCGGGACAGGGGACTATGGCTACACCTTC

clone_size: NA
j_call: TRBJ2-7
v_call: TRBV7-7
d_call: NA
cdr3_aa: CASSPDSYSGEQYF
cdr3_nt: TGTGCTAGCAGCCCGGACAGCTACTCGGGGGAGCAGTACTTC

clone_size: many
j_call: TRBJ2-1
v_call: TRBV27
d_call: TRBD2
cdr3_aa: CASSWGTSVNNEQFF
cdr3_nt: TGTGCCAGCAGTTGGGGGACTAGCGTGAACAATGAGCAGTTCTTC

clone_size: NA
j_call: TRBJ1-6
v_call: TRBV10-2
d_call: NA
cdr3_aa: CASSENGNSPLHF
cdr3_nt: TGCGCCAGCAGCGAAAACGGAAATTCACCCCTCCACTTT

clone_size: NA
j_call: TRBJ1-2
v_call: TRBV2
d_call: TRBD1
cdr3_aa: CTSSPDRSYGYTF
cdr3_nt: TGTACCAGCAGTCCGGACAGGAGCTATGGCTACACCTTC

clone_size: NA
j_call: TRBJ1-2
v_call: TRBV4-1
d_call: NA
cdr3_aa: CASSQAGTANYGYTF
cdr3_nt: TGCGCCAGCAGCCAGGCCGGGACGGCGAACTATGGCTACACCTTC

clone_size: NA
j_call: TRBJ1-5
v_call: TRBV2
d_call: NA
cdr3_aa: CASSEPDQPQHF
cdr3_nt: TGTGCCAGCAGTGAACCGGATCAGCCCCAGCATTTT

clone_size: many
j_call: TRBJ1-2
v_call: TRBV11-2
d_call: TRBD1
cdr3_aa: CASSRDRSNYGYTF
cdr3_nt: TGTGCCAGCAGCCGGGACAGGTCGAACTATGGCTACACCTTC

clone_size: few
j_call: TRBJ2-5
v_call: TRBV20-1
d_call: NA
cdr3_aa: CSARDWYQETQYF
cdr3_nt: TGCAGTGCTCGGGACTGGTACCAAGAGACCCAGTACTTC

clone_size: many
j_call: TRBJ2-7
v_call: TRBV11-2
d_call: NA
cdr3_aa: CASSQVPGFEQYF
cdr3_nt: TGTGCCAGCAGCCAAGTACCGGGTTTCGAGCAGTACTTC

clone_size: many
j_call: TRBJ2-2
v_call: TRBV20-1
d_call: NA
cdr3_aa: CSVQHLRGGGNTGELFF
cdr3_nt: TGCAGTGTTCAACACCTCAGAGGAGGGGGGAACACCGGGGAGCTGTTTTTT

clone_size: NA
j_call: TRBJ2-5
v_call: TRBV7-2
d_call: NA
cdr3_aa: CASSLQADPWGSGSRTQYF
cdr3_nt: TGTGCCAGCAGCTTGCAAGCCGACCCCTGGGGGTCAGGTTCGCGAACCCAGTACTTC

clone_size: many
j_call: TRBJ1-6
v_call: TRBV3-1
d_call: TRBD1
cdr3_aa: CASSYQGADSPLHF
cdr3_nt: TGTGCCAGCAGTTATCAGGGGGCAGATTCACCCCTCCACTTT

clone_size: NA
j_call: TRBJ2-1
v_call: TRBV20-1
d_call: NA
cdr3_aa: CSARRGVTYNEQFF
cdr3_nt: TGCAGTGCTAGAAGGGGGGTGACCTACAATGAGCAGTTCTTC

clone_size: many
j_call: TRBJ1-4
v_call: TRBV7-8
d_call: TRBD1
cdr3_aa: CASSSLPGQGNEKLFF
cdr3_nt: TGTGCCAGCAGCTCACTTCCGGGACAGGGTAATGAAAAACTGTTTTTT

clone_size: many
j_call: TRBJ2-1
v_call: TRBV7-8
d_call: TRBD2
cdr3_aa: CASSSFRDLGLAIPNEQFF
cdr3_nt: TGTGCCAGCAGCTCGTTCCGTGATCTGGGACTAGCTATTCCCAATGAGCAGTTCTTC

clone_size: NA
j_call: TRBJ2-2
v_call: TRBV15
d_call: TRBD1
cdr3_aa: CATSREGQGGTGELFF
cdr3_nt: TGTGCCACCAGCAGAGAGGGACAGGGCGGCACCGGGGAGCTGTTTTTT

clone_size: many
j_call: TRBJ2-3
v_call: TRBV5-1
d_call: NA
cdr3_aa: CASSLSEPTDTQYF
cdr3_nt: TGCGCCAGCAGCTTGTCTGAACCCACAGATACGCAGTATTTT

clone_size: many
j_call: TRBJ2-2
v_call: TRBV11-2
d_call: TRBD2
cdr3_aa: CASSSGTSGAGELFF
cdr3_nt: TGTGCCAGCAGCTCCGGGACTAGCGGGGCCGGGGAGCTGTTTTTT

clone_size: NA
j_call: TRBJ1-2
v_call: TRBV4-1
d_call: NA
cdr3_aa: CASSRQTGEGYGYTF
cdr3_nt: TGCGCCAGCAGCCGACAGACAGGAGAAGGTTATGGCTACACCTTC

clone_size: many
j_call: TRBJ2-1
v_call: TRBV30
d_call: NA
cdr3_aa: CAWSVSFLGGRAGYNEQFF
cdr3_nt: TGTGCCTGGAGTGTATCCTTTCTAGGGGGGAGGGCCGGCTACAATGAGCAGTTCTTC

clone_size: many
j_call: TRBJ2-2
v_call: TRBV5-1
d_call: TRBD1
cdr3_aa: CASRFRGLDTGELFF
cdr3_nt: TGCGCCAGCAGGTTCAGGGGGCTGGACACCGGGGAGCTGTTTTTT

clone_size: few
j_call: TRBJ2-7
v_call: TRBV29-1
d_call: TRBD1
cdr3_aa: CSVGGDSSYEQYF
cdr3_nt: TGCAGCGTTGGTGGGGACAGCTCCTACGAGCAGTACTTC

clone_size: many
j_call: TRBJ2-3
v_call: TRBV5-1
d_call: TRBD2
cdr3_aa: CASSWGGRTSTDTQYF
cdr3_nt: TGCGCCAGCAGTTGGGGCGGGAGAACTAGCACAGATACGCAGTATTTT

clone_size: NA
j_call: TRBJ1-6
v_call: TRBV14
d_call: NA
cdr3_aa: CASSQLTFRVSPLHF
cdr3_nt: TGTGCCAGCAGCCAACTCACCTTCAGGGTTTCACCCCTCCACTTT